The 25 T cell receptor beta chains below all came from one sample that was sequenced in a study of cytotoxic CD8 clonotypes in ibrutinib-treated CLL. Using immunoSEQ multiplex PCR, the repertoire was profiled, and TCRdb retains in-frame clones only, with some absent. Among some 14,000 clones listed, under 75% were seen once. The starting material was PBMCs, obtained before ibrutinib treatment. These receptors came from a human donor with chronic lymphocytic leukemia.

A single count supports this clone. The chain couples TRBV7-6 to TRBJ1-4; 9 bases agree with TRBD1. The V gene's germline CDR1 is SGHVS and CDR2 FNYEAQ. The ends lost 4 bases at V and 8 bases at J; junction bases unmatched: 8. The CDR3 sequence is 15 residues long. DNA for the CDR3: TGTGCCAGCAGCTCACCGGGACAGGGAGAGGAAAAACTGTTTTTT. The encoded protein is CASSSPGQGEEKLFF.

This rearrangement joins TRBV30 to TRBJ1-5; D is undetermined. V was clipped by 1 base and J by 5 bases, with 9 bases between them. The CDR3 extends over 13 amino acids. CDR1 is GTSNPN, CDR2 SVGIG, per germline (reference sequence). CDR3 protein: CAWSGGTDQPQHF. CDR3 DNA sequence: TGTGCCTGGAGTGGAGGAACCGATCAGCCCCAGCATTTT.

The genes are TRBV19 and TRBJ2-2, with TRBD2 matching over 7 bases. The length of the CDR3 is 19 residues. Germline trimming cut 3 bases from V and 1 base from J; bases unmatched to any gene: 14. Germline V gene lookup returns CDR1 LNHDA and CDR2 SQIVND (reference sequence). CDR3 sequence: CASSIFPSPSGGNTGELFF. In nucleotides, the CDR3 is TGTGCCAGTAGTATCTTTCCGTCTCCTAGCGGCGGGAACACCGGGGAGCTGTTTTTT.

The chain has TRBV2 and TRBJ2-1; D is possibly TRBD1 or TRBD2 (5 bases each). Germline V gene lookup returns CDR1 SNHLY and CDR2 FYNNEI. The V end lost 4 bases, the J end lost 4 bases, and 8 bases lay between the germline ends. The CDR3 is 13 amino acids. CDR3 sequence reads: CASSGDGYNEQFF. Here the CDR3 DNA reads TGTGCCAGCAGTGGGGACGGGTACAATGAGCAGTTCTTC.

In this sample, this clone turned up a few times. V gene TRBV5-4 combines with J gene TRBJ2-3, with 11 bases matching TRBD2. The CDR3 has 17 amino acids. Losses at the gene ends were 0 bases for V and 0 bases for J; bases not matched to a gene: 3. Germline V gene data show CDR1 as SGHNT and CDR2 as YYREEE (reference sequence). In DNA, the CDR3 is TGTGCCAGCAGCTTGGATGTAGCGGGAGGGAGCACAGATACGCAGTATTTT. Its protein product is CASSLDVAGGSTDTQYF.

CDR3: CAISDGTDNEAFF. The CDR3 nucleotides are TGTGCCATCAGTGACGGGACAGACAATGAAGCTTTCTTT. The chain carries TRBV10-3 and TRBJ1-1; 7 nucleotides agree with TRBD1. With 3 bases clipped from V and 7 bases from J, the junction kept 5 bases outside the gene matches. This CDR3 has 13 amino acids. In germline, CDR1 is ENHRY, CDR2 SYGVKD.

The rearrangement links TRBV27 to TRBJ2-7; the D gene is possibly TRBD2 (6 bases). CDR3 size: 14 residues. The germline gives CDR1 MNHEY, CDR2 SMNVEV (reference sequence). Trimming stripped 2 bases from V and 2 bases from J, with 10 bases between. CDR3 loop: CASSLGAGPYEQYF. DNA of the CDR3: TGTGCCAGCAGTTTAGGGGCGGGACCCTACGAGCAGTACTTC.

The chain couples TRBV14 to TRBJ1-1; tentative D call: TRBD1 (6 bases). The germline V gene encodes CDR1 SGHDN and CDR2 FVKESK. V lost 4 bases, J lost 7 bases, and 13 bases lay in between. The CDR3 has 13 residues. The CDR3 sequence is CASSPVGGGEAFF. The CDR3 nucleotides read TGTGCCAGCAGCCCAGTAGGGGGTGGTGAAGCTTTCTTT.

This chain connects TRBV7-2 to TRBJ2-2, with a tentative D call TRBD2 (6 bases). The germline CDR1 and CDR2 sequences are SGHTA and FQGNSA. CDR3 length equals 14 residues. Deletions cut 4 bases from V and 7 bases from J, with 13 bases between. CDR3 sequence: CASSSVGAGGELFF. Here the CDR3 DNA reads TGTGCCAGCAGCTCGGTCGGAGCGGGCGGGGAGCTGTTTTTT.

This rearrangement joins TRBV14 to TRBJ1-2; 7 bases are a match to TRBD1. There are 15 residues in the CDR3. Germline CDR1 is SGHDN and CDR2 is FVKESK. V lost 4 bases to trimming and J lost 1 base; unmatched junction nucleotides: 6. CDR3 region: CASSPGQHVNYGYTF. The CDR3 region has the DNA TGTGCCAGCAGCCCGGGACAGCACGTTAACTATGGCTACACCTTC.

This clone was counted only a few times. The chain uses TRBV18 and TRBJ2-3; 8 nucleotides line up with TRBD2. This CDR3 spans 17 amino acids. V lost 2 bases, J lost 1 base, and 8 bases stayed unmatched. Germline CDR1 reads KGHSH; CDR2 reads LQKENI. The CDR3 protein is CASSPGGGLRGTDTQYF. Written as DNA, the CDR3 is TGTGCCAGCTCACCAGGCGGGGGGCTACGGGGCACAGATACGCAGTATTTT.

This clone occurred a few times. The chain joins TRBV11-2 to TRBJ2-7; 8 bases map to TRBD1. Germline CDR1 SGHAT, CDR2 FQNNGV. This CDR3 has 14 amino acids. The V gene end was trimmed by 2 bases and the J gene end by 6 bases; junction bases not matched to a gene: 6. Here the CDR3 DNA reads TGTGCCAGCAGCTTAACCACGGACAGGGCCGAGCAGTACTTC. The encoded protein is CASSLTTDRAEQYF.

DNA for the CDR3: TGCGCCAGCAGTAGGGTAGCGGGAGGGGCCTACAATGAGCAGTTCTTC. It is translated as CASSRVAGGAYNEQFF. The rearrangement joins TRBV5-1 to TRBJ2-1; 11 bases match TRBD2. The CDR3 loop spans 16 amino acids. Per germline, CDR1 SGHRS and CDR2 YFSETQ. J was trimmed by 2 bases and V by 5 bases; bases with no gene match: 6.

This sequence joins TRBV4-2 and TRBJ2-1; tentatively, D is TRBD2 (5 bases). This CDR3 has 13 residues. Between the trimmed V and J ends, which lost 4 bases and 6 bases, there was a span of 10 bases. Germline CDR1 is LGHNA and CDR2 is YNFKEQ. The DNA for the CDR3 is TGTGCCAGCAGCCCGGCTAGCCGCAATGAGCAGTTCTTC. It translates to CASSPASRNEQFF.

The chain employs TRBV6-5 and TRBJ2-1; D is perhaps TRBD2 (6 bases). Germline V CDR1 and CDR2: MNHEY, SVGAGI. The V end lost 4 bases, the J end lost 9 bases, and 19 bases lay between the germline ends. The CDR3 totals 15 residues. This CDR3 is CASSFGGERWGEQFF. In DNA form, the CDR3 reads TGTGCCAGCAGTTTCGGCGGGGAGCGATGGGGTGAGCAGTTCTTC.

This clone has just one count. The rearrangement uses TRBV6-6 and TRBJ2-5; perhaps D is TRBD1 or TRBD2 (5 bases each). The CDR3 spans 13 residues. The V gene's germline CDR1 is MNHNY and CDR2 SVGAGI (reference sequence). V lost 6 bases and J lost 5, with 13 bases in between. The CDR3 DNA is TGTGCCAGCAGCCGGGGACGGGGTGAGACCCAGTACTTC. It translates to CASSRGRGETQYF.

In the case of this clone: Distinct nucleotide sequences in the sample also encode this CDR3. The chain combines TRBV30 with TRBJ1-6; no clear D. Per germline, CDR1 GTSNPN and CDR2 SVGIG (reference sequence). This CDR3 has 14 residues. V gave up 3 bases and J gave up 6 bases, with 12 bases separating them. CDR3 sequence reads: CAWRGTEVNSPLHF. CDR3 bases: TGTGCCTGGAGGGGAACAGAAGTTAATTCACCCCTCCACTTT.

This chain connects TRBV7-9 to TRBJ1-2, with 7 positions matching TRBD1. The germline V gene encodes CDR1 SEHNR and CDR2 FQNEAQ (reference sequence). This CDR3 is 15 amino acids long. V trimming: 5 bases; J trimming: 4 bases; junction bases outside the gene matches: 10. This CDR3 is CASSIAPGTAYGYTF. The CDR3 DNA is TGTGCCAGCAGCATCGCCCCCGGGACAGCCTATGGCTACACCTTC. The full variable domain, with the rest looked up from reference TRBV7-9 and TRBJ1-2, is DTGVSQNPRHKITKRGQNVTFRCDPISEHNRLYWYRQTLGQGPEFLTYFQNEAQLEKSRLLSDRFSAERPKGSFSTLEIQRTEQGDSAMYLCASSIAPGTAYGYTFGSGTRLTVV.

The V and J genes are TRBV5-1 and TRBJ2-5; no clear D gene. Deletions cut 5 bases from V and 5 bases from J, with 13 bases between. The CDR3 sequence is 13 residues long. The germline gives CDR1 SGHRS, CDR2 YFSETQ. The CDR3 coding sequence is TGCGCCAGCAGTGCGTCTACCTGGGAGACCCAGTACTTC. Its translation is CASSASTWETQYF.

This chain connects TRBV19 to TRBJ2-1; D may be TRBD1 (5 bases). There are 15 residues in the CDR3. V was shortened by 7 bases and J by 2 bases, with 15 bases between the two germline ends. The V gene's germline CDR1 is LNHDA and CDR2 SQIVND (reference sequence). The CDR3 here is CASNPTEDAYNEQFF. In DNA, the CDR3 is TGTGCCAGTAACCCGACAGAGGATGCCTACAATGAGCAGTTCTTC.

By frequency in the sample, this clone is medium-sized. The chain carries TRBV19 and TRBJ2-7; TRBD1 matches at 12 bases. Germline V lookup: CDR1 LNHDA, CDR2 SQIVND (reference sequence). V lost 6 bases, J lost 2 bases, and 5 bases stayed unmatched. This CDR3 comprises 15 residues. The CDR3 nucleotides read TGTGCCAGTAGCCCAGGGACAGGGGGCACCTACGAGCAGTACTTC. Protein: CASSPGTGGTYEQYF.

The chain uses TRBV7-2 and TRBJ2-5, with D unclear. The CDR3 spans 12 residues. Germline V gives CDR1 SGHTA, CDR2 FQGNSA. Between the trimmed V and J ends, which lost 1 base and 5 bases, there was a span of 5 bases. CDR3 DNA sequence: TGTGCCAGCAGCTTAGTGGTGGAGACCCAGTACTTC. Translating it yields CASSLVVETQYF.

The V call is TRBV5-5, the J call TRBJ1-5; no reliable D call. Per germline, CDR1 SGHKS and CDR2 YYEKEE (reference sequence). Between the trimmed V and J ends, which lost 4 bases and 4 bases, there was a span of 3 bases. There are 11 residues in the CDR3. DNA of the CDR3: TGTGCCAGCAGCCCAAATCAGCCCCAGCATTTT. Protein sequence: CASSPNQPQHF.

V usage is TRBV2 and J usage is TRBJ2-7, with D possibly being TRBD2 (7 bases). The CDR3 runs to 16 residues. V was cut by 7 bases and J by 11 bases, with 30 bases left in between. Germline V gene sequence: CDR1 SNHLY, CDR2 FYNNEI. The CDR3 DNA reads as TGTGCCAGCACCGAGGGGCGGGGGCAGGGAAACCCACGCGAGTACTTC. Amino acids: CASTEGRGQGNPREYF.

The J gene is TRBJ1-1, the V gene TRBV5-1; D unclear. The CDR3 totals 15 residues. Germline assignment: CDR1 SGHRS and CDR2 YFSETQ. Trimming cost V 0 bases and J 3 bases, with 12 bases left between them. The CDR3 protein is CASSLASGLDTEAFF. The CDR3 nucleotides are TGCGCCAGCAGCTTGGCCTCGGGGTTGGACACTGAAGCTTTCTTT.